Listed here is a single T cell receptor beta chain. Its cognate antigen is unknown. This CDR3 comprises 16 residues. Trimming stripped 6 bases from V and 4 bases from J, with 21 bases between. Germline V gene lookup returns CDR1 ENHRY and CDR2 SYGVKD. The data belong to a study of regulatory and conventional T cells in RAG deficiency. The study's findings and limits: Compared with controls, unique Treg TCR beta sequences dropped around 110-fold in Omenn syndrome and CID/AS. Shorter CDR3s in all patient subsets; >90% Treg-Tconv overlap in Omenn.

The table came from immunoSEQ multiplex PCR; TCRdb's copy has only in-frame clones and leaves some out. The repertoire holds tens of thousands of clones, with just under 90% as singletons. The data were also submitted as part of a second study, on regulatory T cells. That work contributes: Amplification used 52 TRBV primers and 13 TRBJ primers. Regulatory T cells showed the strongest V-J pair restriction and V/J gene skewing among patient repertoires.

This TCR derives from a human donor in good health. The rearrangement links TRBV10-3 to TRBJ1-1; possibly TRBD1 for D (6 bases). Sequenced sample: CD8+ T cells sorted from blood. CDR3 protein: CAIRGTRTEGLTEAFF. In nucleotides, the CDR3 is TGTGCCATCAGGGGAACCAGGACAGAAGGGCTCACTGAAGCTTTCTTT.